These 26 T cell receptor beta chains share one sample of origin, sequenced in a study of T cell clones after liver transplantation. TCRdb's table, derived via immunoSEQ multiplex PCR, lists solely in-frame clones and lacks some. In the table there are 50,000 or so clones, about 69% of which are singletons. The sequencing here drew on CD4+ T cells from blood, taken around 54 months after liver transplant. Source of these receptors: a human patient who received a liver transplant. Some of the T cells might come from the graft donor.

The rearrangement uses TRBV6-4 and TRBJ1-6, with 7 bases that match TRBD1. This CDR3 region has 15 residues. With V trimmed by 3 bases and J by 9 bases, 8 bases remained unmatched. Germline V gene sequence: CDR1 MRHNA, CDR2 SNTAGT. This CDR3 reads CASSEGRGLVSPLHF. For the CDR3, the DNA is TGTGCCAGCAGTGAGGGGAGGGGGCTGGTTTCACCCCTCCACTTT.

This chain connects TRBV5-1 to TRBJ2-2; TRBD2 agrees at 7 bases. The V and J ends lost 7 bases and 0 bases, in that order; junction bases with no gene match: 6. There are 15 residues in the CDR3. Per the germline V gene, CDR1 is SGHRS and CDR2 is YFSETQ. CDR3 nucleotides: TGCGCCAGCTCCCGGGGGGAGGCGAACACCGGGGAGCTGTTTTTT. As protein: CASSRGEANTGELFF.

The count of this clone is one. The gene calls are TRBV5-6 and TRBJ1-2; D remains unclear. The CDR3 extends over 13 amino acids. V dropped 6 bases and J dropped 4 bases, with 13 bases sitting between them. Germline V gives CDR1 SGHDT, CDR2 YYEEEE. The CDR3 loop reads CASITNSVYGYTF. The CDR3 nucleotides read TGTGCCAGCATTACTAACAGTGTCTATGGCTACACCTTC.

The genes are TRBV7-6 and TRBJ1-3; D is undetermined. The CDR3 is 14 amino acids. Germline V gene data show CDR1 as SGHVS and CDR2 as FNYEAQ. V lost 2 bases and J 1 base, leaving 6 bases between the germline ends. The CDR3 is CASSLRTSGNTIYF. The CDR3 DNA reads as TGTGCCAGCAGCTTACGAACGTCTGGAAACACCATATATTTT. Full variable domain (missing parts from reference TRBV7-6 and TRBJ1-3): GAGVSQSPRYKVTKRGQDVALRCDPISGHVSLYWYRQALGQGPEFLTYFNYEAQQDKSGLPNDRFSAERPEGSISTLTIQRTEQRDSAMYRCASSLRTSGNTIYFGEGSWLTVV.

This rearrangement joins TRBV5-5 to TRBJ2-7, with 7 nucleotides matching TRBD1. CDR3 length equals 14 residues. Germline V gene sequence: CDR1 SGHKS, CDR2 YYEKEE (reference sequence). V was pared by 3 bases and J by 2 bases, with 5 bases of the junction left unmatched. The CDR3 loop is CASSSGTATYEQYF. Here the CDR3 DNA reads TGTGCCAGCAGCTCCGGGACAGCTACCTACGAGCAGTACTTC. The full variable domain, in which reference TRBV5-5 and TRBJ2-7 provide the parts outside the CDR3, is DAGVTQSPTHLIKTRGQQVTLRCSPISGHKSVSWYQQVLGQGPQFIFQYYEKEERGRGNFPDRFSARQFPNYSSELNVNALLLGDSALYLCASSSGTATYEQYFGPGTRLTVT.

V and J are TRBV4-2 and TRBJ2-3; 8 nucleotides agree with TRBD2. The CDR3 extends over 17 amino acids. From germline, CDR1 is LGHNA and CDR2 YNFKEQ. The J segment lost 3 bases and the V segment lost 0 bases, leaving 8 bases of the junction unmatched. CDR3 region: CASSQDSGRLATDTQYF. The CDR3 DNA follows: TGTGCCAGCAGCCAAGACTCTGGACGACTAGCGACAGATACGCAGTATTTT.

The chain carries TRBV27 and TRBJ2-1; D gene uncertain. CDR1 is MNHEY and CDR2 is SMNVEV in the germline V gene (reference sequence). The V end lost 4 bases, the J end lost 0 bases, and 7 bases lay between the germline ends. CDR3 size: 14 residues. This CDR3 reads CASSYRVSYNEQFF. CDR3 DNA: TGTGCCAGCAGTTACCGTGTCTCCTACAATGAGCAGTTCTTC.

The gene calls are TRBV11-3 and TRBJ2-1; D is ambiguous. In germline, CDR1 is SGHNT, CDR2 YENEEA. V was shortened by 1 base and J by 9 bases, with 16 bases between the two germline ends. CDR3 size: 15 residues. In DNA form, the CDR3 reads TGTGCCAGCAGCTTAGCAGGCCTATTGAACACTGAGCAGTTCTTC. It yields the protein CASSLAGLLNTEQFF.

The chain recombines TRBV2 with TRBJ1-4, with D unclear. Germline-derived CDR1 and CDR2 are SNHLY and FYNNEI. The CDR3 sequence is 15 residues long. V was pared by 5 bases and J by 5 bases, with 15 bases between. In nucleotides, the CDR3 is TGTGCCAGCAGTTTTGATGGACGGATCAATGAAAAACTGTTTTTT. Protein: CASSFDGRINEKLFF. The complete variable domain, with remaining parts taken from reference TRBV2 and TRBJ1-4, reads EPEVTQTPSHQVTQMGQEVILRCVPISNHLYFYWYRQILGQKVEFLVSFYNNEISEKSEIFDDQFSVERPDGSNFTLKIRSTKLEDSAMYFCASSFDGRINEKLFFGSGTQLSVL.

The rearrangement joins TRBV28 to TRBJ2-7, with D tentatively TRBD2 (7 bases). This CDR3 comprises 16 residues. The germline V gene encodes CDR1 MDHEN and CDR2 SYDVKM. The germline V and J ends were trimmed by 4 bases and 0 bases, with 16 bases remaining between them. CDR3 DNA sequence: TGTGCCAGCAGTTGGCCTGGGGGAGGGGGCTCCTACGAGCAGTACTTC. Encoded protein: CASSWPGGGGSYEQYF. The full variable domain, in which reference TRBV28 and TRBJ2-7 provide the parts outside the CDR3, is DVKVTQSSRYLVKRTGEKVFLECVQDMDHENMFWYRQDPGLGLRLIYFSYDVKMKEKGDIPEGYSVSREKKERFSLILESASTNQTSMYLCASSWPGGGGSYEQYFGPGTRLTVT.

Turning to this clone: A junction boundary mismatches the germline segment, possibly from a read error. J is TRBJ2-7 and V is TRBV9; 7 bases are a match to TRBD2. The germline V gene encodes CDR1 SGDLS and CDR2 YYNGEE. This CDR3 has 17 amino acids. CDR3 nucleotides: TGTGCCAGCAGCGTAGGGGCGGGGGACCCTAGATCCTCCGAGCAGTACTTC. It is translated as CASSVGAGDPRSSEQYF.

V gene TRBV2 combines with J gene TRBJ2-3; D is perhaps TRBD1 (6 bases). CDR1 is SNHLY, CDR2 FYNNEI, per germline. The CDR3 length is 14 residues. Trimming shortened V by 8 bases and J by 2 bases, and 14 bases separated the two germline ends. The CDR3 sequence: CASAPGHDTDTQYF. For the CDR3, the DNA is TGTGCCAGCGCCCCGGGACACGACACAGATACGCAGTATTTT.

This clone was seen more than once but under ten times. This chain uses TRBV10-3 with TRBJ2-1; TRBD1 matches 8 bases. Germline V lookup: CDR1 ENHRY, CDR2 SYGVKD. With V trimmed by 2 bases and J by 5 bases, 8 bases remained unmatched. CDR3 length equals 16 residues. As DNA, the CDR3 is TGTGCCATCAGTGAGCCTGGACAGGGTATCGACAATGAGCAGTTCTTC. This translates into CAISEPGQGIDNEQFF.

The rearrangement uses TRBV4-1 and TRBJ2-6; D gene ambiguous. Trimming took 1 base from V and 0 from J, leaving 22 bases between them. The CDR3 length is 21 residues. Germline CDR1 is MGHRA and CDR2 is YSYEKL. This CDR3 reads CASSQGVYSRHSTSGANVLTF. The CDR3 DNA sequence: TGCGCCAGCAGCCAAGGAGTCTATTCCCGACACTCGACCTCTGGGGCCAACGTCCTGACTTTC.

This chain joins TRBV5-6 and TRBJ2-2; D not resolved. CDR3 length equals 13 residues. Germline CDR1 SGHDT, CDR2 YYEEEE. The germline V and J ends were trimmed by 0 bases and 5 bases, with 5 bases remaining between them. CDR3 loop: CASSLVGTGELFF. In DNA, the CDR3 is TGTGCCAGCAGCTTGGTAGGGACCGGGGAGCTGTTTTTT.

CDR3 sequence reads: CATRSSGANVLTF. DNA of the CDR3: TGTGCCACCCGGAGCTCTGGGGCCAACGTCCTGACTTTC. V usage is TRBV19 and J usage is TRBJ2-6; the D is unclear. CDR3 length equals 13 residues. The germline V and J ends were trimmed by 10 bases and 0 bases, with 7 bases remaining between them. CDR1 and CDR2 (germline): LNHDA, SQIVND (reference sequence).

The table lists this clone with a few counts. The CDR3 nucleotides read TGTGCCAGCAGTTTATCGCGGGACAGGGTTCATGAGCAGTTCTTC. The encoded protein is CASSLSRDRVHEQFF. V and J are TRBV27 and TRBJ2-1; TRBD1 agrees at 9 bases. The CDR3 spans 15 residues. The J segment lost 8 bases and the V segment lost 0 bases, leaving 5 bases of the junction unmatched. Germline V gene lookup returns CDR1 MNHEY and CDR2 SMNVEV (reference sequence).

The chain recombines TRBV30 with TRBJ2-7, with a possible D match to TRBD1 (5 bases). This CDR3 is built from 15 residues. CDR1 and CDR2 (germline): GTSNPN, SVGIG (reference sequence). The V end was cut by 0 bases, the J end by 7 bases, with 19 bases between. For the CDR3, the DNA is TGTGCCTGGAGTGTCCAGTTGGTAGGGGCGAGAGAGCAGTACTTC. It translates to CAWSVQLVGAREQYF.

CDR3 coding DNA: TGTGCCATCAGTGATAGGAGTCGCGGGGGGGCGGCCACCGGGGAGCTGTTTTTT. This encodes CAISDRSRGGAATGELFF. This chain uses TRBV10-3 with TRBJ2-2; TRBD2 matches 9 bases. After removal of 3 bases from V and 4 bases from J, the junction contained 12 bases not matched to a gene. Germline V lookup: CDR1 ENHRY, CDR2 SYGVKD. This CDR3 comprises 18 residues.

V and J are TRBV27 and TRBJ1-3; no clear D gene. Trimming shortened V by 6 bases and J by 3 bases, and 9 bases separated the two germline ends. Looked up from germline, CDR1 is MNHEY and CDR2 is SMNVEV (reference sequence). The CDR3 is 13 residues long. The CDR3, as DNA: TGTGCCAGCAGGGTCTCCAGTGGAAACACCATATATTTT. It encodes CASRVSSGNTIYF.

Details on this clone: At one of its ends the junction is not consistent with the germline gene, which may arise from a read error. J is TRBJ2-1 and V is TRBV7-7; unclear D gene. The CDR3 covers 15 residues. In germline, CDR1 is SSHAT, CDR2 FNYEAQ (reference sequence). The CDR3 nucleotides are TGTGCTAGCAGCCTCGGAACAGCCTCCTACAATGAGCAGTTCTTC. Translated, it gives CASSLGTASYNEQFF.

The CDR3 region is CASSLPSSGGAGREQYF. In DNA, the CDR3 is TGTGCCAGCAGCTTACCTTCTAGCGGGGGGGCAGGACGAGAGCAGTACTTC. The chain carries TRBV7-2 and TRBJ2-7; 12 positions match TRBD2. Trimming cost V 2 bases and J 7 bases; bases outside gene matches: 12. The CDR3 is 17 amino acids. Germline CDR1 is SGHTA and CDR2 is FQGNSA.

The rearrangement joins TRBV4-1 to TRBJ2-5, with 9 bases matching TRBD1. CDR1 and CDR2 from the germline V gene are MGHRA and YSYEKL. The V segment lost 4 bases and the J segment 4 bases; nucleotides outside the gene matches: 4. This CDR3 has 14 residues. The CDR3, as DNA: TGCGCCAGCAGCCCGGCACAGGGGGCAGAGACCCAGTACTTC. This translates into CASSPAQGAETQYF.

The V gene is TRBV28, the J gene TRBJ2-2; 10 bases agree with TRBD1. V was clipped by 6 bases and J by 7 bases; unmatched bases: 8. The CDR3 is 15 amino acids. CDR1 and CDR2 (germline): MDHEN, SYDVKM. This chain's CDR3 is CASRMGQGLNGELFF. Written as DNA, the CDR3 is TGTGCCAGCAGAATGGGACAGGGGTTGAACGGGGAGCTGTTTTTT.

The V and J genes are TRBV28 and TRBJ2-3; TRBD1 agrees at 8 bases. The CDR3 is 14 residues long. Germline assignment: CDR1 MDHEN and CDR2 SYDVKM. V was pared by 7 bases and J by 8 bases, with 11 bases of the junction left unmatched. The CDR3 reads CASTRTGPIVTQYF. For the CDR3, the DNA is TGTGCCAGCACCCGGACAGGGCCCATCGTTACGCAGTATTTT.

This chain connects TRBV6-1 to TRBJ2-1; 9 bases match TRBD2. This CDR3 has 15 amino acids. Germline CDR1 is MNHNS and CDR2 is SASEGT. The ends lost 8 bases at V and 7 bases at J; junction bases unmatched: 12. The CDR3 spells CASYERRGGLNEQFF. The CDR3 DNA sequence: TGTGCCAGCTACGAGAGGCGGGGGGGCCTGAATGAGCAGTTCTTC.